The rows below give T cell receptor beta chains drawn from one sample of a study of shared clonotypes between healthy human individuals. This table comes from immunoSEQ multiplex PCR, and its TCRdb copy is limited to in-frame clones, with some not included. The data contain roughly 2 million clones, about 95% of them singletons. Sequenced input: naive CD8+ T cells sorted from blood. The receptor set was obtained from a man between 18 and 35 years old in good health. Both conserved end residues are part of each CDR3. The D gene is left open where the match is weak. Clone size is stated in some rows and not others, as once, few, many or a class when expanded.

clone size	D gene	V gene	J gene	CDR3 protein	CDR3 DNA
once	NA	TRBV6-6	TRBJ2-2	CASSTTEGTGELFF	TGTGCCAGCAGTACGACAGAAGGGACCGGGGAGCTGTTTTTT
NA	NA	TRBV13	TRBJ2-6	CASSGVSSGANVLTF	TGTGCCAGCAGCGGGGTAAGCTCTGGGGCCAACGTCCTGACTTTC
NA	TRBD2	TRBV30	TRBJ2-3	CAWSRLAGFNTDTQYF	TGTGCCTGGTCTCGTTTAGCGGGGTTTAACACAGATACGCAGTATTTT
NA	TRBD2	TRBV4-2	TRBJ2-5	CASSQDTSGGEGETQYF	TGTGCCAGCAGCCAAGATACTAGCGGGGGCGAGGGAGAGACCCAGTACTTC
NA	TRBD1	TRBV6-5	TRBJ1-2	CASSSPGQGARYGYTF	TGTGCCAGCAGTTCCCCCGGGCAGGGGGCTCGGTATGGCTACACCTTC
NA	NA	TRBV27	TRBJ1-1	CASRGLNTEAFF	TGTGCCAGCAGGGGCCTGAACACTGAAGCTTTCTTT
NA	TRBD2	TRBV9	TRBJ2-1	CASSVGGRVYNEQFF	TGTGCCAGCAGCGTAGGCGGGAGAGTTTACAATGAGCAGTTCTTC
NA	NA	TRBV4-3	TRBJ2-3	CASSQDKSTDTQYF	TGCGCCAGCAGCCAAGATAAGAGCACAGATACGCAGTATTTT
once	TRBD2	TRBV27	TRBJ2-3	CASWTHTAGRADTQYF	TGTGCCAGCTGGACCCATACAGCGGGGCGGGCAGATACGCAGTATTTT
NA	NA	TRBV5-4	TRBJ1-2	CASSFGVGVNYGYTF	TGTGCCAGCAGCTTTGGTGTAGGGGTTAACTATGGCTACACCTTC
NA	NA	TRBV11-3	TRBJ1-1	CASSGGTVGEAFF	TGTGCCAGCAGCGGGGGGACGGTCGGCGAAGCTTTCTTT
NA	TRBD1	TRBV27	TRBJ2-2	CASSLYGTGIGTTTGELFF	TGTGCCAGCAGTTTATACGGGACAGGGATAGGGACGACCACCGGGGAGCTGTTTTTT
NA	TRBD2	TRBV11-2	TRBJ2-1	CASSLHLTRGGYNEQFF	TGTGCCAGCAGCCTCCACCTGACGCGGGGGGGCTACAATGAGCAGTTCTTC
NA	NA	TRBV5-6	TRBJ2-1	CASSLAAGQEQFF	TGTGCCAGCAGCTTGGCCGCTGGTCAGGAGCAGTTCTTC